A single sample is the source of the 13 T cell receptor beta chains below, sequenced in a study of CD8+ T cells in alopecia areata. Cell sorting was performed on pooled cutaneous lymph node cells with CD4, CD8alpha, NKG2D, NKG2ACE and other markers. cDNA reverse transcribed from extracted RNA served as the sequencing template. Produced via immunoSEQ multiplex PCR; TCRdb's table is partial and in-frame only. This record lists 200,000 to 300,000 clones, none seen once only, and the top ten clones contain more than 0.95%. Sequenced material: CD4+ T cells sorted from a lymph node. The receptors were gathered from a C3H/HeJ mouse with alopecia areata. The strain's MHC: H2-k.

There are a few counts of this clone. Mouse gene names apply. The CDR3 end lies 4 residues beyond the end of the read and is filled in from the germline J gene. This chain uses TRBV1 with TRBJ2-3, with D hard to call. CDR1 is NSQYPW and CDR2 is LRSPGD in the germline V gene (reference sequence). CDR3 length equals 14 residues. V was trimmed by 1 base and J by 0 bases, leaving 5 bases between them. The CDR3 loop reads CTCSAVRSAETLYF. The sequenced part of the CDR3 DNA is TGCACCTGCAGTGCAGTCAGGAGTGCAGAA.

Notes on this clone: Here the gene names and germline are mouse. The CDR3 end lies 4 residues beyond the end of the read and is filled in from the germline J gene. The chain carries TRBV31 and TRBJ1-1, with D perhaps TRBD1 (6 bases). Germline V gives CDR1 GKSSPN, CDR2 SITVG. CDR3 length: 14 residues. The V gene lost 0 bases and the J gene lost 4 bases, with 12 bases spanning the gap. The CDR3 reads CAWSLRGAGTEVFF. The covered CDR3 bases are TGTGCCTGGAGTCTTCGGGGGGCGGGCACA. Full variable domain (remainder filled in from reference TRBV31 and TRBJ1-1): AQTIHQWPVAEIKAVGSPLSLGCTIKGKSSPNLYWYWQATGGTLQQLFYSITVGQVESVVQLNLSASRPKDDQFILSTEKLLLSHSGFYLCAWSLRGAGTEVFFGKGTRLTVV.

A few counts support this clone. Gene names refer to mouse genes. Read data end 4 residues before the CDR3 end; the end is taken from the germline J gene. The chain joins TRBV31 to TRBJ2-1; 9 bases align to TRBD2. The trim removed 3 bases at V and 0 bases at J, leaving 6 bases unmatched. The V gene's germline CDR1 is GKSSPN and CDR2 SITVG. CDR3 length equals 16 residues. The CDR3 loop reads CAWSPNWGDNYAEQFF. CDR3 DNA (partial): TGTGCCTGGAGCCCTAACTGGGGGGATAACTATGCT. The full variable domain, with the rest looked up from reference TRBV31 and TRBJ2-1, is AQTIHQWPVAEIKAVGSPLSLGCTIKGKSSPNLYWYWQATGGTLQQLFYSITVGQVESVVQLNLSASRPKDDQFILSTEKLLLSHSGFYLCAWSPNWGDNYAEQFFGPGTRLTVL.

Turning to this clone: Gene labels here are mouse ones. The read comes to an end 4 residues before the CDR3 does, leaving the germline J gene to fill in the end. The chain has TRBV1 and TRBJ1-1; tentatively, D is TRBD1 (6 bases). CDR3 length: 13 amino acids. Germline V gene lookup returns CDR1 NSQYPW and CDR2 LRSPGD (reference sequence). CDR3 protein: CTCSADRRGEVFF. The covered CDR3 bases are TGCACCTGCAGTGCAGATCGCAGGGGA.

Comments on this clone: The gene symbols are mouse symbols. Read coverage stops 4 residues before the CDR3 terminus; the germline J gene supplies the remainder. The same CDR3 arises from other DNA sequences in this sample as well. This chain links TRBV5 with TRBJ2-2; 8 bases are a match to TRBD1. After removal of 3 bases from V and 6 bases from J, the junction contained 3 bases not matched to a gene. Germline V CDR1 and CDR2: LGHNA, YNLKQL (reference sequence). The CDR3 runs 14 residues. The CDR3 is CASSQTGESGQLYF. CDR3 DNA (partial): TGTGCCAGCAGCCAGACAGGGGAGTCCGGG.

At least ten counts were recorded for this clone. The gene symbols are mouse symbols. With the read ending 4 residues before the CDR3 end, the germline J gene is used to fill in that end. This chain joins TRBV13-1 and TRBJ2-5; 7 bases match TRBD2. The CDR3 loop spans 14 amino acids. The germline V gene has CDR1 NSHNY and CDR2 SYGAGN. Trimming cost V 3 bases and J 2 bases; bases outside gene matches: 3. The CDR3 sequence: CASSGGLSQDTQYF. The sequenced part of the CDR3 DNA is TGTGCCAGCAGTGGGGGACTGAGCCAAGAC.

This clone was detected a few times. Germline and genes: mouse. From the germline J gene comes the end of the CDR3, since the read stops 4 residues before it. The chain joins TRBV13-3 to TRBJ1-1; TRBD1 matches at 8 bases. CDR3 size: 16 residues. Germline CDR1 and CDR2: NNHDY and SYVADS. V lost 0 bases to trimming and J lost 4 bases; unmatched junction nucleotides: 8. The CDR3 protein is CASSDAPTGEGTEVFF. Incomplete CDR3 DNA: TGTGCCAGCAGTGATGCTCCGACAGGGGAAGGCACA.

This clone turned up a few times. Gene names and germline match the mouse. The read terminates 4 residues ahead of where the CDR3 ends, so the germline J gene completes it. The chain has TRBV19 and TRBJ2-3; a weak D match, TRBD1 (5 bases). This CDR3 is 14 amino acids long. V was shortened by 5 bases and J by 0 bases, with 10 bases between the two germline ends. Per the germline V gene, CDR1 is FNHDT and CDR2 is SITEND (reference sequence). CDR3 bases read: TGTGCCAGCAGGTGGACATATAGTGCAGAA. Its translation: CASRWTYSAE. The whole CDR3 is CASRWTYSAETLYF.

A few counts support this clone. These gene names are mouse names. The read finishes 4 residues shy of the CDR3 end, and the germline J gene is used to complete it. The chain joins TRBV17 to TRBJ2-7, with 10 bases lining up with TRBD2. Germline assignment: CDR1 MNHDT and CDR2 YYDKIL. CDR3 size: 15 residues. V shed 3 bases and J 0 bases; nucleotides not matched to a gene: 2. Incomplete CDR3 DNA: TGTGCTAGCAGTAGCACTGGGGGGGTCTCCTAT. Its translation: CASSSTGGVSY. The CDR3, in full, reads CASSSTGGVSYEQYF.

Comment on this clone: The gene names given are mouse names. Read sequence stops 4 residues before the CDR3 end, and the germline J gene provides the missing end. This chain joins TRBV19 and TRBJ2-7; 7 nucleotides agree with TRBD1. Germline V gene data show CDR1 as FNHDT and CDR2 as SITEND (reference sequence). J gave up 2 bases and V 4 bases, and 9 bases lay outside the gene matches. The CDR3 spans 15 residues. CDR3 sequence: CASSASSGTAYEQYF. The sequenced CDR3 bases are TGTGCCAGCAGTGCCTCTTCCGGGACAGCCTAT.

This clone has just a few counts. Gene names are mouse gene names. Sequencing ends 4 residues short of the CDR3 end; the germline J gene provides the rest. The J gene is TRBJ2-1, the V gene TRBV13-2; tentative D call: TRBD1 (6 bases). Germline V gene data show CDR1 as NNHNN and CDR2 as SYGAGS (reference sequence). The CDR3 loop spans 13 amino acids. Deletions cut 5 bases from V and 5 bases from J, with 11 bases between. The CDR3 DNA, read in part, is TGTGCCAGCGGGGACAGCCCGGATGCT. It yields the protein CASGDSPDA. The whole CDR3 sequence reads CASGDSPDAEQFF.

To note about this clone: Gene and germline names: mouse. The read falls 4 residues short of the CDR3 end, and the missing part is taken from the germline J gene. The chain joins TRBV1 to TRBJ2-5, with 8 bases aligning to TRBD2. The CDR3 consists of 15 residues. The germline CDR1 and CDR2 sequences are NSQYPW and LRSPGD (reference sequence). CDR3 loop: CTCSADQLGEDTQYF. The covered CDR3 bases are TGCACCTGCAGTGCAGATCAACTGGGGGAAGAC. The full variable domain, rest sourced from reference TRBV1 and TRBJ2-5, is VTLLEQNPRWRLVPRGQAVNLRCILKNSQYPWMSWYQQDLQKQLQWLFTLRSPGDKEVKSLPGADYLATRVTDTELRLQVANMSQGRTLYCTCSADQLGEDTQYFGPGTRLLVL.

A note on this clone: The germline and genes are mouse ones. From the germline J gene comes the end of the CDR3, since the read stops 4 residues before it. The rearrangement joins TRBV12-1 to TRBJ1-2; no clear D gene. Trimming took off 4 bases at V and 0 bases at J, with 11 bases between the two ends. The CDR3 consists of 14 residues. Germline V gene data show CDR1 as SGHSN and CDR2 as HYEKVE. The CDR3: CASSNKKSNSDYTF. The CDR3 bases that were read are TGTGCCAGCTCCAACAAAAAATCAAACTCC.